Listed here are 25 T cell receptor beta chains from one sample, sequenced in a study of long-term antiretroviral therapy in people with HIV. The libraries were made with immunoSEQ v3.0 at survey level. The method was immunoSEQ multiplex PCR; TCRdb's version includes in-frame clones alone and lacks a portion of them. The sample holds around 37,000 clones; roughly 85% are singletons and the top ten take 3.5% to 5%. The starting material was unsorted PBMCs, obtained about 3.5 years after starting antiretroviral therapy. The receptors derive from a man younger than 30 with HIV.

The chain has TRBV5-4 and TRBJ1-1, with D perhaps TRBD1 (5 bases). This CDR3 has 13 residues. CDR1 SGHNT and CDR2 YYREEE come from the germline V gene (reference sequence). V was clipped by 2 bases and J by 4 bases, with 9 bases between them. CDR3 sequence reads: CASSFAGTTEAFF. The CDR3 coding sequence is TGTGCCAGCAGCTTTGCAGGGACCACTGAAGCTTTCTTT.

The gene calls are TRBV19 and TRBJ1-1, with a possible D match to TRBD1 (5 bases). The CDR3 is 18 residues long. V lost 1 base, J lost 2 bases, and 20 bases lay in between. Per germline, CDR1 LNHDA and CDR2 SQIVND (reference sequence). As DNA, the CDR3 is TGTGCCAGTAGTATAGGCTCCGGGGGGAGGGGAGCAAACACTGAAGCTTTCTTT. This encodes CASSIGSGGRGANTEAFF.

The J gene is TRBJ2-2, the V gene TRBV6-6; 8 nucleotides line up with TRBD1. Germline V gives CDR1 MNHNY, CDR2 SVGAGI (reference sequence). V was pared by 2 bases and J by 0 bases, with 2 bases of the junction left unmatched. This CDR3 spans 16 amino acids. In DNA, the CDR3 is TGTGCCAGCAGTTACCCACAGGGGGCGAACACCGGGGAGCTGTTTTTT. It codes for CASSYPQGANTGELFF.

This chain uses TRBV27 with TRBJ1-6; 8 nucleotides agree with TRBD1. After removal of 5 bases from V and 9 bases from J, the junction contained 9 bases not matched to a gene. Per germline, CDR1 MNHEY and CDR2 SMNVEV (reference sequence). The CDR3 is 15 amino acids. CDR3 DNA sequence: TGTGCCAGCAGTCCCCGGGACAGGCCGGTTTCACCCCTCCACTTT. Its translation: CASSPRDRPVSPLHF.

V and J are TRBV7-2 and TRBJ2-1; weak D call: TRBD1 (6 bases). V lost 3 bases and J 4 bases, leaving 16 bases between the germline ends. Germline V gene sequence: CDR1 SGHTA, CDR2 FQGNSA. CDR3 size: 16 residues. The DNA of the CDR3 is TGTGCCAGCAGCTTGGCTAGCAGGGGCATTTACAATGAGCAGTTCTTC. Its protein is CASSLASRGIYNEQFF. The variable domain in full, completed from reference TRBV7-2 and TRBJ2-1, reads GAGVSQSPSNKVTEKGKDVELRCDPISGHTALYWYRQSLGQGLEFLIYFQGNSAPDKSGLPSDRFSAERTGGSVSTLTIQRTQQEDSAVYLCASSLASRGIYNEQFFGPGTRLTVL.

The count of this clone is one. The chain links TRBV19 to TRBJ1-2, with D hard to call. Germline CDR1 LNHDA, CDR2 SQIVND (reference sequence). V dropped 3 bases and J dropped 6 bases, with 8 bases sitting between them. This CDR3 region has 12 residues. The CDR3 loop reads CASSINRNGYTF. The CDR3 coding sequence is TGTGCCAGTAGTATTAACAGAAATGGCTACACCTTC.

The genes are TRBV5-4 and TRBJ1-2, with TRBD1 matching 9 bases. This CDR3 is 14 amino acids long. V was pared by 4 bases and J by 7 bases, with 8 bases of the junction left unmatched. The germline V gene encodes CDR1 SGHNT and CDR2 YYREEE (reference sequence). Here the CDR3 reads CASSGGQGYFGYTF. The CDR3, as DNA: TGTGCCAGCAGCGGGGGACAGGGCTATTTTGGCTACACCTTC.

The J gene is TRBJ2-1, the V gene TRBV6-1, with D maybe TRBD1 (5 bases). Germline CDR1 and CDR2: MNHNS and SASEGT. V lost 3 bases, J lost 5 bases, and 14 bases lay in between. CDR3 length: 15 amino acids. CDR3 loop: CASSDNRLPNNEQFF. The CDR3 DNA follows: TGTGCCAGCAGTGATAACAGGCTTCCAAACAATGAGCAGTTCTTC.

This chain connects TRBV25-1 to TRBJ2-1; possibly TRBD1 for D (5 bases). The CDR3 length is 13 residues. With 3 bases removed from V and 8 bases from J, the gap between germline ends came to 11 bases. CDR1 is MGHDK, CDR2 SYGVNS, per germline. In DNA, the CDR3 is TGTGCCAGCAGTGATGCAGGGTTAGATGAGCAGTTCTTC. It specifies CASSDAGLDEQFF.

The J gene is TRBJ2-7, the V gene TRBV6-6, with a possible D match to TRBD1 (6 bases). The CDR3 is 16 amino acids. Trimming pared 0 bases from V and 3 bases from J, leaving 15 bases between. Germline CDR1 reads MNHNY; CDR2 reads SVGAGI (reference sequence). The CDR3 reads CASSYSKKTGNYEQYF. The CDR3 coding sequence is TGTGCCAGCAGTTACTCCAAAAAGACAGGCAACTACGAGCAGTACTTC.

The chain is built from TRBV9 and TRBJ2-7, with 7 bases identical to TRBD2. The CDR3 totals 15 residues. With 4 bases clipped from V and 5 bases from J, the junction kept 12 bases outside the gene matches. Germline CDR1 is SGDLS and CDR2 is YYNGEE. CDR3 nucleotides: TGTGCCAGCAGCCCCCTGGGGCGGGAGAGGGACGAGCAGTACTTC. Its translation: CASSPLGRERDEQYF.

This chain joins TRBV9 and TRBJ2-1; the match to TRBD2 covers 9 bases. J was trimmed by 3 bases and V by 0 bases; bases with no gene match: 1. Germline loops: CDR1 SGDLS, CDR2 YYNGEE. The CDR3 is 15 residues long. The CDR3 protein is CASSVGAGGYNEQFF. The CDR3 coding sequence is TGTGCCAGCAGCGTAGGAGCGGGGGGCTACAATGAGCAGTTCTTC.

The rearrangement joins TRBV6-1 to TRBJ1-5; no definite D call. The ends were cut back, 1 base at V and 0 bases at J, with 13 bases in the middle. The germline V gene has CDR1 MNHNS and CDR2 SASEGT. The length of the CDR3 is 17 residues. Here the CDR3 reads CASSEGYMVYSNQPQHF. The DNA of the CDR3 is TGTGCCAGCAGTGAAGGTTACATGGTCTATAGCAATCAGCCCCAGCATTTT.

DNA for the CDR3: TGTGCCAGCTCACTACTCCACACCGAGGCAGATAGCAATCAGCCCCAGCATTTT. Its translation is CASSLLHTEADSNQPQHF. V usage is TRBV18 and J usage is TRBJ1-5; no definite D call. CDR1 and CDR2 (germline): KGHSH, LQKENI. The CDR3 sequence is 18 residues long. V was clipped by 4 bases and J by 0 bases, with 19 bases between them.

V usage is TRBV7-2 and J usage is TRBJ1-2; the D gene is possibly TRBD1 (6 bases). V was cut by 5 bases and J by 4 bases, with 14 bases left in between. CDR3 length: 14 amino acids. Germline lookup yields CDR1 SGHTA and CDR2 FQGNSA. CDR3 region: CASSHIGQTYGYTF. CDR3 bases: TGTGCCAGCAGCCACATAGGACAGACCTATGGCTACACCTTC. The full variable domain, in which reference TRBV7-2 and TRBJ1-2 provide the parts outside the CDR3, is GAGVSQSPSNKVTEKGKDVELRCDPISGHTALYWYRQSLGQGLEFLIYFQGNSAPDKSGLPSDRFSAERTGGSVSTLTIQRTQQEDSAVYLCASSHIGQTYGYTFGSGTRLTVV.

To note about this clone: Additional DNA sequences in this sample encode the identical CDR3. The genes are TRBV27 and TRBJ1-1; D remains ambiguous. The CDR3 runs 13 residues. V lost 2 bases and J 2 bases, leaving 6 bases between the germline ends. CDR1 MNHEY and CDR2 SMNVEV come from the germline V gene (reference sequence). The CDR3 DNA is TGTGCCAGCAGTTTAGGAAGTAACACTGAAGCTTTCTTT. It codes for CASSLGSNTEAFF.

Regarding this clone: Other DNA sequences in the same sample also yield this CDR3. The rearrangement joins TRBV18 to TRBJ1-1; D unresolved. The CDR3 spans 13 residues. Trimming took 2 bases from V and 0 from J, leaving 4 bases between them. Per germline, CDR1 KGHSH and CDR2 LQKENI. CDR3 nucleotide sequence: TGTGCCAGCTCACCAACAGTGAACACTGAAGCTTTCTTT. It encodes CASSPTVNTEAFF.

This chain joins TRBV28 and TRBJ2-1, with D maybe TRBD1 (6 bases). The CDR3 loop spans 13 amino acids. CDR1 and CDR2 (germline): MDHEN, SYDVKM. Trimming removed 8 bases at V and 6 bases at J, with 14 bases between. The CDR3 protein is CASRQDLGNEQFF. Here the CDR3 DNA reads TGTGCCAGCCGACAGGATTTGGGCAATGAGCAGTTCTTC.

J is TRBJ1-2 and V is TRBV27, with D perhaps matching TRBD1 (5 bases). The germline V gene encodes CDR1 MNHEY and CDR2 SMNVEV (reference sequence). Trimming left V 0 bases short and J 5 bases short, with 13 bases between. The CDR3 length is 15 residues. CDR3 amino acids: CASSLSKSPGYGYTF. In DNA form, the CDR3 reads TGTGCCAGCAGTTTATCGAAGTCGCCAGGGTATGGCTACACCTTC.

The CDR3 loop is CASSRQELTDTQYF. CDR3 DNA: TGTGCCAGCAGCAGGCAGGAGCTAACAGATACGCAGTATTTT. The chain links TRBV14 to TRBJ2-3; unclear D gene. Trimming took off 5 bases at V and 3 bases at J, with 12 bases between the two ends. CDR1 is SGHDN and CDR2 is FVKESK in the germline V gene. The CDR3 is made up of 14 amino acids. Based on the CDR3 plus reference TRBV14 and TRBJ2-3, the full variable domain is EAGVTQFPSHSVIEKGQTVTLRCDPISGHDNLYWYRRVMGKEIKFLLHFVKESKQDESGMPNNRFLAERTGGTYSTLKVQPAELEDSGVYFCASSRQELTDTQYFGPGTRLTVL.

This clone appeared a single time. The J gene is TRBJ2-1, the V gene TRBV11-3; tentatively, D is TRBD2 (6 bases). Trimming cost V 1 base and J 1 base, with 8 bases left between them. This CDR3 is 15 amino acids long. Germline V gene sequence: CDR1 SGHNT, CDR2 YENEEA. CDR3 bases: TGTGCCAGCAGCTTAGCCCGGGGGTCCTACAATGAGCAGTTCTTC. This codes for CASSLARGSYNEQFF. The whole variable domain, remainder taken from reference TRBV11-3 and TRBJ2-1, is EAGVVQSPRYKIIEKKQPVAFWCNPISGHNTLYWYLQNLGQGPELLIRYENEEAVDDSQLPKDRFSAERLKGVDSTLKIQPAELGDSAVYLCASSLARGSYNEQFFGPGTRLTVL.

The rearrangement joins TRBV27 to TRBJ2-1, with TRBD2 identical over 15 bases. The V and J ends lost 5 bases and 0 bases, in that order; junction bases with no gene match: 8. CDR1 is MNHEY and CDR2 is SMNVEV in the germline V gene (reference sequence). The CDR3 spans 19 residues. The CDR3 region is CASSLRTSGRESSYNEQFF. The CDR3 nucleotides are TGTGCCAGCAGTCTGCGGACTAGCGGGAGGGAAAGCTCCTACAATGAGCAGTTCTTC.

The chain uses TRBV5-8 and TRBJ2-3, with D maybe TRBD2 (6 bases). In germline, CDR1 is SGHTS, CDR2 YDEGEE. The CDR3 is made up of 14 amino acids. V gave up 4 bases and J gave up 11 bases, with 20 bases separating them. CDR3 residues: CASSHNQRRVWQYF. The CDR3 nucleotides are TGTGCCAGCAGCCACAATCAAAGGAGGGTTTGGCAGTATTTT.

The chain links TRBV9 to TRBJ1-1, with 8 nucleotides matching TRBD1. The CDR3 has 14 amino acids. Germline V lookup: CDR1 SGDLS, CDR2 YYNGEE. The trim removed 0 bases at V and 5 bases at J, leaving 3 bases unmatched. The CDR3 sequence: CASSVGDRGTEAFF. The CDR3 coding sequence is TGTGCCAGCAGCGTAGGTGACAGGGGAACTGAAGCTTTCTTT.

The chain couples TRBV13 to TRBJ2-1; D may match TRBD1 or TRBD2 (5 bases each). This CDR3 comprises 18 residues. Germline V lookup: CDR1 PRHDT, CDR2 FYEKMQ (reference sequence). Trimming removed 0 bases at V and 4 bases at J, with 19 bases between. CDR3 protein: CASSLGLHKGPTYNEQFF. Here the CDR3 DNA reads TGTGCCAGCAGCTTAGGCCTTCATAAGGGACCGACGTACAATGAGCAGTTCTTC. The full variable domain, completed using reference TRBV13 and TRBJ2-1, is AAGVIQSPRHLIKEKRETATLKCYPIPRHDTVYWYQQGPGQDPQFLISFYEKMQSDKGSIPDRFSAQQFSDYHSELNMSSLELGDSALYFCASSLGLHKGPTYNEQFFGPGTRLTVL.